These 20 T cell receptor beta chains were sequenced from one sample in a study of cytomegalovirus exposure and HLA in healthy donors. Some clones are missing from TCRdb's copy, which holds only in-frame ones; the method was immunoSEQ multiplex PCR. Of about 130,000 clones listed, roughly 89% are singletons. Sequencing used PBMCs. Receptors were obtained from a man under 40 in good health and CMV-seronegative.

This rearrangement joins TRBV28 to TRBJ2-3; 7 nucleotides agree with TRBD1. V gave up 7 bases and J gave up 1 base; unmatched junction bases: 11. This CDR3 is built from 16 residues. The germline CDR1 and CDR2 sequences are MDHEN and SYDVKM. CDR3 in amino acids: CASNPLRGQGTDTQYF. For the CDR3, the DNA is TGTGCCAGCAACCCGCTCCGAGGACAGGGCACAGATACGCAGTATTTT.

J is TRBJ2-7 and V is TRBV7-2; TRBD2 agrees at 8 bases. After removal of 6 bases from V and 4 bases from J, the junction contained 11 bases not matched to a gene. This CDR3 region has 15 residues. CDR1 is SGHTA, CDR2 FQGNSA, per germline. This chain's CDR3 is CASSYYSGAFYEQYF. The CDR3 region has the DNA TGTGCCAGCAGTTACTATAGCGGGGCTTTTTACGAGCAGTACTTC. Drawing the rest from reference TRBV7-2 and TRBJ2-7, the complete variable domain is GAGVSQSPSNKVTEKGKDVELRCDPISGHTALYWYRQSLGQGLEFLIYFQGNSAPDKSGLPSDRFSAERTGGSVSTLTIQRTQQEDSAVYLCASSYYSGAFYEQYFGPGTRLTVT.

The rearrangement links TRBV25-1 to TRBJ1-6, with D possibly matching TRBD1 (5 bases). CDR1 and CDR2 (germline): MGHDK, SYGVNS. The V end lost 8 bases, the J end lost 9 bases, and 11 bases lay between the germline ends. The CDR3 has 12 residues. Written as DNA, the CDR3 is TGTGCCAGCTCCGGACACGGTTCACCCCTCCACTTT. As protein: CASSGHGSPLHF.

This clone came up once. The chain uses TRBV5-1 and TRBJ1-1; no definite D call. V lost 0 bases to trimming and J lost 0 bases, with 9 bases between them. The CDR3 runs to 15 residues. CDR1 and CDR2 (germline): SGHRS, YFSETQ. CDR3 nucleotides: TGCGCCAGCAGCTTGGCCGCGGAGCTGAACACTGAAGCTTTCTTT. Amino acids: CASSLAAELNTEAFF.

This sequence joins TRBV6-5 and TRBJ1-6; no firm D call. The length of the CDR3 is 15 residues. In germline, CDR1 is MNHEY, CDR2 SVGAGI. V lost 0 bases and J 6 bases, leaving 9 bases between the germline ends. Here the CDR3 reads CASSYSDIINSPLHF. The CDR3 DNA reads as TGTGCCAGCAGTTACTCCGACATTATTAATTCACCCCTCCACTTT.

The genes are TRBV10-1 and TRBJ2-5, with D perhaps TRBD1 (5 bases). This CDR3 comprises 12 residues. The germline gives CDR1 WNHNN, CDR2 SYGVQD (reference sequence). Trimming cost V 3 bases and J 6 bases, with 8 bases left between them. The chain's CDR3 is CASSDRVKTQYF. CDR3 in DNA: TGCGCCAGCAGTGACAGGGTCAAGACCCAGTACTTC.

This clone was observed a few times. The chain is built from TRBV6-5 and TRBJ1-2; a weak D match, TRBD1 (5 bases). V dropped 5 bases and J dropped 4 bases, with 17 bases sitting between them. CDR1 is MNHEY, CDR2 SVGAGI, per germline. This CDR3 comprises 15 residues. The CDR3 loop is CASSTGAGDRYGYTF. The CDR3 bases are TGTGCCAGCAGTACAGGCGCGGGGGACCGCTATGGCTACACCTTC.

The rearrangement joins TRBV6-4 to TRBJ1-5; no clear D gene. The germline gives CDR1 MRHNA, CDR2 SNTAGT. The V end lost 3 bases, the J end lost 4 bases, and 16 bases lay between the germline ends. CDR3 length: 16 amino acids. This chain's CDR3 is CASSELCQVRNQPQHF. DNA for the CDR3: TGTGCCAGCAGTGAACTTTGTCAGGTAAGGAATCAGCCCCAGCATTTT.

This clone was seen a single time. The V gene is TRBV6-6, the J gene TRBJ2-3, with D unclear. The CDR3 runs to 16 residues. The germline CDR1 and CDR2 sequences are MNHNY and SVGAGI (reference sequence). The V and J ends lost 0 bases and 0 bases respectively, with 10 bases between them. Written as DNA, the CDR3 is TGTGCCAGCAGTTACTCGGCTAGAACTAGCACAGATACGCAGTATTTT. Translation gives CASSYSARTSTDTQYF.

The chain has TRBV2 and TRBJ2-1; 8 bases fit TRBD2. With 8 bases clipped from V and 6 bases from J, the junction kept 9 bases outside the gene matches. The CDR3 has 14 residues. The V gene's germline CDR1 is SNHLY and CDR2 FYNNEI. The chain's CDR3 is CASAEGLAGNEQFF. The CDR3 nucleotides read TGTGCCAGCGCCGAGGGGCTAGCGGGCAATGAGCAGTTCTTC.

Only one count was recorded for this clone. The chain couples TRBV6-5 to TRBJ1-5, with a tentative D call TRBD1 (6 bases). The CDR3 spans 15 residues. Germline assignment: CDR1 MNHEY and CDR2 SVGAGI. With 5 bases removed from V and 0 bases from J, the gap between germline ends came to 11 bases. The chain's CDR3 is CASSPTGDSNQPQHF. The CDR3, as DNA: TGTGCCAGCAGTCCGACAGGCGATAGCAATCAGCCCCAGCATTTT.

The V gene is TRBV18, the J gene TRBJ1-2; perhaps TRBD1 as D (5 bases). The CDR3 extends over 15 amino acids. The V gene lost 6 bases and the J gene lost 1 base, with 15 bases spanning the gap. The V gene's germline CDR1 is KGHSH and CDR2 LQKENI. This CDR3 is CASSRDPFDNYGYTF. CDR3 bases: TGTGCCAGCTCGCGGGACCCTTTTGATAACTATGGCTACACCTTC.

The sample holds one count of this clone. This sequence joins TRBV7-6 and TRBJ2-2; TRBD2 agrees at 8 bases. The CDR3 runs 19 residues. Per germline, CDR1 SGHVS and CDR2 FNYEAQ. J was trimmed by 3 bases and V by 5 bases; bases with no gene match: 17. The CDR3 reads CASSRGQPSGSGYTGELFF. CDR3 bases: TGTGCCAGCAGCCGGGGCCAACCCAGCGGGAGCGGGTACACCGGGGAGCTGTTTTTT.

V is TRBV5-5 and J is TRBJ2-1; maybe TRBD1 (5 bases). Germline CDR1 and CDR2: SGHKS and YYEKEE (reference sequence). CDR3 length: 15 residues. The V gene lost 1 base and the J gene lost 2 bases, with 10 bases spanning the gap. CDR3 protein: CASSLRQGPYNEQFF. The CDR3 bases are TGTGCCAGCAGCTTGCGGCAGGGTCCCTACAATGAGCAGTTCTTC.

The J gene is TRBJ2-3, the V gene TRBV19, with 7 bases aligning to TRBD1. Germline CDR1 is LNHDA and CDR2 is SQIVND (reference sequence). The CDR3 spans 13 residues. V shed 6 bases and J 6 bases; nucleotides not matched to a gene: 6. CDR3 amino acids: CASRPTGTDTQYF. CDR3 nucleotide sequence: TGTGCCAGTAGACCGACAGGGACCGATACGCAGTATTTT.

The V and J genes are TRBV7-9 and TRBJ2-7; D ambiguous. Trimming removed 3 bases at V and 1 base at J, with 7 bases between. CDR1 and CDR2 from the germline V gene are SEHNR and FQNEAQ (reference sequence). The CDR3 is made up of 13 amino acids. The DNA for the CDR3 is TGTGCCAGCAGCTTGTCCCTTTCCTACGAGCAGTACTTC. As protein: CASSLSLSYEQYF.

This clone appeared a single time. The V call is TRBV19, the J call TRBJ1-1, with D unresolved. Per germline, CDR1 LNHDA and CDR2 SQIVND (reference sequence). Trimming shortened V by 3 bases and J by 4 bases, and 12 bases separated the two germline ends. The CDR3 runs 14 residues. The CDR3 region has the DNA TGTGCCAGTAGTATGGATCTGGGCTTCACTGAAGCTTTCTTT. Its protein is CASSMDLGFTEAFF.

The rearrangement uses TRBV4-2 and TRBJ1-2; no clear D. The CDR3 runs to 14 residues. Trimming pared 4 bases from V and 4 bases from J, leaving 13 bases between. Germline V gene lookup returns CDR1 LGHNA and CDR2 YNFKEQ. CDR3: CASSPGDSLYGYTF. In nucleotides, the CDR3 is TGTGCCAGCAGCCCCGGGGATTCCCTCTATGGCTACACCTTC.

The CDR3 loop is CASGRGFTTEAFF. CDR3 nucleotide sequence: TGTGCCAGCGGGAGAGGTTTTACCACTGAAGCTTTCTTT. The chain links TRBV18 to TRBJ1-1; D not certain. The germline V gene has CDR1 KGHSH and CDR2 LQKENI. The CDR3 length is 13 residues. Between the trimmed V and J ends, which lost 8 bases and 4 bases, there was a span of 14 bases.

V and J are TRBV5-4 and TRBJ2-2, with D possibly being TRBD2 (5 bases). This CDR3 has 14 amino acids. Per germline, CDR1 SGHNT and CDR2 YYREEE (reference sequence). V was clipped by 4 bases and J by 7 bases, with 14 bases between them. The CDR3 loop is CASSKGLIFGELFF. CDR3 in DNA: TGTGCCAGCAGCAAAGGACTGATTTTCGGGGAGCTGTTTTTT.